This TCR beta chain was documented in a study of cytomegalovirus exposure and HLA in healthy donors. Comments on this clone: This same CDR3 is encoded by further DNA sequences in the sample.

V lost 4 bases to trimming and J lost 0 bases, with 3 bases between them. The CDR3 totals 12 residues. Germline V gene data show CDR1 as MDHEN and CDR2 as SYDVKM. 60 Vbeta and 13 Jbeta primers were used in PCR. Generated by immunoSEQ multiplex PCR, the TCRdb table keeps only in-frame clones and is missing some. The data hold about 140,000 clones, with about 80% observed a single time. The clonotype comes from a man younger than 45 in good health and CMV-seropositive. V usage is TRBV28 and J usage is TRBJ1-1; D gene unclear. The source material was PBMCs. Here the CDR3 DNA reads TGTGCCAGCAGTTCGGTGAACACTGAAGCTTTCTTT. Encoded protein: CASSSVNTEAFF.